The 9 T cell receptor beta chains below all came from one sample that was sequenced in a study of T cells in women clearing cervical HPV infection. This table comes from immunoSEQ multiplex PCR, and its TCRdb copy is limited to in-frame clones, with some not included. The ten top clones account for 5.5% to 8%, within a sample of about 20,000 clones. Sequencing was done on a sample of blood buffy coat. Receptors originate from a woman between 18 and 75 years old with a cervical HPV16 infection that either progressed to CIN3+ or cleared (not recorded which).

Incomplete CDR3 DNA: TGTGCCAGTAGTTCCACAGGGGTCGACAAACAAGAGACC. Translated: CASSSTGVDKQET. The full CDR3 is CASSSTGVDKQETQYF. The chain joins TRBV19 to TRBJ2-5, with 7 bases aligning to TRBD1. Read data end 3 residues before the CDR3 end; the end is taken from the germline J gene. The CDR3 covers 16 residues. V gave up 5 bases and J gave up 2 bases; unmatched junction bases: 11. The germline V gene encodes CDR1 LNHDA and CDR2 SQIVND (reference sequence).

In the case of this clone: The germline gene is not matched at one end of the junction; a read error may be the cause. From the germline J gene comes the end of the CDR3, since the read stops 3 residues before it. This chain uses TRBV4-2 with TRBJ2-3; D assignment may be TRBD1 or TRBD2 (5 bases each). CDR1 and CDR2 from the germline V gene are LGHNA and YNFKEQ. The CDR3 sequence is 14 residues long. The CDR3 here is CASSRAQGDDTQYF. Partial CDR3 DNA: TGCGCCAGCAGCCGTGCCCAGGGAGATGATACG.

With regard to this clone: With the read ending 3 residues before the CDR3 end, the germline J gene is used to fill in that end. This chain uses TRBV20-1 with TRBJ2-5; TRBD2 matches 14 bases. V trimming: 1 base; J trimming: 6 bases; junction bases outside the gene matches: 7. The CDR3 runs 16 residues. From germline, CDR1 is DFQATT and CDR2 SNEGSKA (reference sequence). CDR3 bases read: TGCAGTGCTAGAGGTCCCCGGACTAGCGGGAGGCAGACC. Translating it yields CSARGPRTSGRQT. The full CDR3 reads CSARGPRTSGRQTQYF.

On this clone itself: The read terminates 3 residues ahead of where the CDR3 ends, so the germline J gene completes it. This chain joins TRBV19 and TRBJ1-2, with D uncertain. This CDR3 spans 15 amino acids. Germline-derived CDR1 and CDR2 are LNHDA and SQIVND (reference sequence). The sequenced part of the CDR3 DNA is TGTGCCAGTAGAGGACTAGCGGGAGTTAGGGATGAC. It translates to CASRGLAGVRDD. The CDR3, in full, reads CASRGLAGVRDDYTF.

Worth noting for this clone: The read ends 3 residues early relative to the CDR3; the germline J gene fills the gap. This rearrangement joins TRBV7-2 to TRBJ1-2; possibly TRBD1 for D (5 bases). CDR1 SGHTA and CDR2 FQGNSA come from the germline V gene. The CDR3 has 15 amino acids. Partial CDR3 DNA: TGTGCCAGCAGCTTAGCGTATGGGGCCTACAATGAC. Translation: CASSLAYGAYND. The full-length CDR3 reads as CASSLAYGAYNDYTF.

Worth noting for this clone: The observed sequence ends 3 residues before the CDR3 terminus, with the missing tail filled in from the germline J gene. This chain connects TRBV18 to TRBJ1-5; maybe TRBD1 (5 bases). Trimming removed 2 bases at V and 8 bases at J, with 13 bases between. Germline-derived CDR1 and CDR2 are KGHSH and LQKENI. The length of the CDR3 is 14 residues. CDR3 in amino acids: CASSPGADQKPQHF. The part of the CDR3 DNA that was read is TGTGCCAGCTCACCAGGGGCGGATCAGAAGCCC. The full variable domain, with the rest looked up from reference TRBV18 and TRBJ1-5, is NAGVMQNPRHLVRRRGQEARLRCSPMKGHSHVYWYRQLPEEGLKFMVYLQKENIIDESGMPKERFSAEFPKEGPSILRIQQVVRGDSAAYFCASSPGADQKPQHFGDGTRLSIL.

The CDR3 is CAISGTGGNEQFF. CDR3 DNA, as far as it was read: TGTGCCATCAGTGGCACAGGGGGCAATGAG. The J gene is TRBJ2-1, the V gene TRBV10-3; 8 bases are a match to TRBD1. The read terminates 3 residues ahead of where the CDR3 ends, so the germline J gene completes it. Germline V CDR1 and CDR2: ENHRY, SYGVKD. J lost 6 bases, V lost 4 bases, and 2 bases had no gene match. The CDR3 is 13 residues long.

Regarding this clone: From the germline J gene comes the end of the CDR3, since the read stops 3 residues before it. The chain uses TRBV19 and TRBJ2-2; D not resolved. CDR3 length: 14 amino acids. Germline CDR1 and CDR2: LNHDA and SQIVND (reference sequence). The V end lost 7 bases, the J end lost 0 bases, and 9 bases lay between the germline ends. The CDR3 DNA, read in part, is TGTGCCAGTAATCTGCAGGCGAACACCGGGGAG. It yields the protein CASNLQANTGE. The complete CDR3 sequence is CASNLQANTGELFF.

As concerns this clone: Sequencing ends 3 residues short of the CDR3 end; the germline J gene provides the rest. This chain uses TRBV6-2 or TRBV6-3 with TRBJ1-1, with 7 positions matching TRBD1. J gave up 1 base and V 2 bases, and 1 base lay outside the gene matches. Germline V gene data show CDR1 as MNHEY and CDR2 as SVGEGT. The CDR3 is 14 amino acids. The CDR3 protein is CASSYGTENTEAFF. The part of the CDR3 DNA that was read is TGTGCCAGCAGTTACGGGACAGAGAACACTGAA.